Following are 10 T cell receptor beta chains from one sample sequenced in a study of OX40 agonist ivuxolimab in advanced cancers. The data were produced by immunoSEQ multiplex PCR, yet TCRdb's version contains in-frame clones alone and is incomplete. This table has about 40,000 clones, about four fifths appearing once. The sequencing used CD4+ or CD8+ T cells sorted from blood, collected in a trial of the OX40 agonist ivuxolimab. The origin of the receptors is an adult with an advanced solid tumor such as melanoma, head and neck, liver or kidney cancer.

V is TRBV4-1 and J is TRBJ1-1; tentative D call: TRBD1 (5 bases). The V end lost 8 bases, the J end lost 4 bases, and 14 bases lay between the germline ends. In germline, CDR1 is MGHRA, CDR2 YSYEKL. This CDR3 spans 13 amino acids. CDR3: CASAWGVATEAFF. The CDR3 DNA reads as TGCGCCAGCGCGTGGGGGGTTGCCACTGAAGCTTTCTTT.

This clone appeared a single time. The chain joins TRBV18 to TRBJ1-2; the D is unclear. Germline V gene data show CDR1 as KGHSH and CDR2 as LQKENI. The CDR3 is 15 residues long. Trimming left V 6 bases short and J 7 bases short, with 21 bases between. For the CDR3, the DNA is TGTGCCAGCTCTATGGATCAATCCCCAGTTGCTGGCTACACCTTC. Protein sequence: CASSMDQSPVAGYTF.

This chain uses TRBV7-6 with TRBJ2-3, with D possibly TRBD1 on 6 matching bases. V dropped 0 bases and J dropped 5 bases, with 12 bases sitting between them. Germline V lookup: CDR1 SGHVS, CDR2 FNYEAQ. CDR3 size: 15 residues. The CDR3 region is CASSLASGGLDTQYF. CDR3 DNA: TGTGCCAGCAGCTTAGCATCTGGGGGCTTAGATACGCAGTATTTT.

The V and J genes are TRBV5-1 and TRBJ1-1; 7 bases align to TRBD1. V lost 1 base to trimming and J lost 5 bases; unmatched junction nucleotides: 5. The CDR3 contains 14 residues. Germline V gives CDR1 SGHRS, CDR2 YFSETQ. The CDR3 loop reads CASSLPQGRTEAFF. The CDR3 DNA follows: TGCGCCAGCAGCTTGCCACAGGGGCGGACTGAAGCTTTCTTT.

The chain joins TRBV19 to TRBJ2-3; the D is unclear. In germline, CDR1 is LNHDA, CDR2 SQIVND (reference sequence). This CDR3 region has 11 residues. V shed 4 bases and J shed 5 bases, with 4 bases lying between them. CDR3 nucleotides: TGTGCCAGTAGTAAGATAGATACGCAGTATTTT. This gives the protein CASSKIDTQYF.

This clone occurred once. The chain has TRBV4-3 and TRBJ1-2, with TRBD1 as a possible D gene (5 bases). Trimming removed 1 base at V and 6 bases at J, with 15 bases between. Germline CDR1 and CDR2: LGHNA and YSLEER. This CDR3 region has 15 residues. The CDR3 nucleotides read TGCGCCAGCAGCCAAGCGGGGGTAGGAATGGATGGCTACACCTTC. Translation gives CASSQAGVGMDGYTF.

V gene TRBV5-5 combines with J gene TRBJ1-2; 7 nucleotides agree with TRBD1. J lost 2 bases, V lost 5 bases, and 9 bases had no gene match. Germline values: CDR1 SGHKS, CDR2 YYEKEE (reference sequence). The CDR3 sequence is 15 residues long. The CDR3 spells CASRLTGPLNYGYTF. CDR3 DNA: TGTGCCAGCAGGCTGACAGGGCCGTTAAACTATGGCTACACCTTC.

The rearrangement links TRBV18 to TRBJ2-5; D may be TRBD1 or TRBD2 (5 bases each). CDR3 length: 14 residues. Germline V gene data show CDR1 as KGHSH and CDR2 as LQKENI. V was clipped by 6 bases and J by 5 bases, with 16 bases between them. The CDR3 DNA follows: TGTGCCAGCTCTCGGAACGGGGCCGAGGAGACCCAGTACTTC. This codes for CASSRNGAEETQYF.

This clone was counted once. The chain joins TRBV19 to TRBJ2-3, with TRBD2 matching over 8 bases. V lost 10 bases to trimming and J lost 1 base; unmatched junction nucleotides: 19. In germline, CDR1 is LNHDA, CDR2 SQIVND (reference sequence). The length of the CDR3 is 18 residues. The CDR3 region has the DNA TGTGCCACCCTCCCACAGTGGGCTAGCGGGCCTCGCACAGATACGCAGTATTTT. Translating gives CATLPQWASGPRTDTQYF.

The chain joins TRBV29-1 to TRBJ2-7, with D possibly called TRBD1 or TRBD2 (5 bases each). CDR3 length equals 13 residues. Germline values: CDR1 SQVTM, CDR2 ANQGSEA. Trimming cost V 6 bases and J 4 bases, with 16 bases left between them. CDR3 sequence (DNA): TGCAGCGTCCCCGGGACGGTTGAATACGAGCAGTACTTC. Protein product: CSVPGTVEYEQYF.